Presented here are 24 T cell receptor beta chains from one specimen sequenced in a study of OX40 agonist ivuxolimab in advanced cancers. Sequencing was performed with immunoSEQ multiplex PCR; in TCRdb, only in-frame clones are kept and a portion is missing. The sample lists 23,000 or so clones; 88% were seen once. The source material was CD4+ or CD8+ T cells sorted from blood, sampled in a trial of the OX40 agonist ivuxolimab. These receptors were taken from an adult with an advanced solid tumor such as melanoma, head and neck, liver or kidney cancer.

The J gene is TRBJ1-1, the V gene TRBV6-1; tentative D call: TRBD1 (6 bases). CDR3 size: 17 residues. Germline lookup yields CDR1 MNHNS and CDR2 SASEGT. V was shortened by 2 bases and J by 2 bases, with 18 bases between the two germline ends. In nucleotides, the CDR3 is TGTGCCAGCAGTGAAAGATCCGGGGGCCTAGGAAACACTGAAGCTTTCTTT. Protein product: CASSERSGGLGNTEAFF.

This chain uses TRBV5-1 with TRBJ2-7; 11 bases are a match to TRBD1. The CDR3 has 17 residues. V lost 7 bases, J lost 6 bases, and 18 bases stayed unmatched. In germline, CDR1 is SGHRS, CDR2 YFSETQ. The DNA of the CDR3 is TGCGCCAGCTCCCCCCGGACAGGGGGCAATATCGAGGCCGAGCAGTACTTC. Its protein is CASSPRTGGNIEAEQYF. Using reference TRBV5-1 and TRBJ2-7 for the parts outside the CDR3, the full variable domain is KAGVTQTPRYLIKTRGQQVTLSCSPISGHRSVSWYQQTPGQGLQFLFEYFSETQRNKGNFPGRFSGRQFSNSRSEMNVSTLELGDSALYLCASSPRTGGNIEAEQYFGPGTRLTVT.

This chain uses TRBV19 with TRBJ2-7; D gene unclear. The V and J ends lost 7 bases and 1 base respectively, with 14 bases between them. The CDR3 length is 14 residues. The V gene's germline CDR1 is LNHDA and CDR2 SQIVND (reference sequence). In DNA form, the CDR3 reads TGTGCCAGTAACCCGGGCCTCCCATCCTACGAGCAGTACTTC. Its protein is CASNPGLPSYEQYF. The full variable domain, rest sourced from reference TRBV19 and TRBJ2-7, is DGGITQSPKYLFRKEGQNVTLSCEQNLNHDAMYWYRQDPGQGLRLIYYSQIVNDFQKGDIAEGYSVSREKKESFPLTVTSAQKNPTAFYLCASNPGLPSYEQYFGPGTRLTVT.

The chain has TRBV6-5 and TRBJ2-5; D uncertain. Deletions cut 5 bases from V and 5 bases from J, with 9 bases between. CDR3 length equals 12 residues. Germline CDR1 and CDR2: MNHEY and SVGAGI. This CDR3 reads CASSVISETQYF. CDR3 nucleotides: TGTGCCAGCAGTGTAATATCGGAGACCCAGTACTTC.

This chain uses TRBV11-2 with TRBJ2-1; TRBD2 aligns across 7 bases. Germline CDR1 is SGHAT and CDR2 is FQNNGV. The CDR3 is 16 residues long. V was clipped by 7 bases and J by 2 bases; unmatched bases: 11. DNA for the CDR3: TGTGCCAGCAAAGAGGGAGGGCCAAGTACCTACAATGAGCAGTTCTTC. As protein: CASKEGGPSTYNEQFF. The variable domain in full, completed from reference TRBV11-2 and TRBJ2-1, reads EAGVAQSPRYKIIEKRQSVAFWCNPISGHATLYWYQQILGQGPKLLIQFQNNGVVDDSQLPKDRFSAERLKGVDSTLKIQPAKLEDSAVYLCASKEGGPSTYNEQFFGPGTRLTVL.

This clone was detected a few times. This chain connects TRBV12-5 to TRBJ1-5; D uncertain. Between the trimmed V and J ends, which lost 3 bases and 7 bases, there was a span of 4 bases. Looked up from germline, CDR1 is LGHNT and CDR2 is FRNRAP. The CDR3 is made up of 11 amino acids. DNA of the CDR3: TGTGCTAGTGGTTTTTCCCAGCCCCAGCATTTT. It is translated as CASGFSQPQHF. Supplemented by reference TRBV12-5 and TRBJ1-5, the full variable domain reads DARVTQTPRHKVTEMGQEVTMRCQPILGHNTVFWYRQTMMQGLELLAYFRNRAPLDDSGMPKDRFSAEMPDATLATLKIQPSEPRDSAVYFCASGFSQPQHFGDGTRLSIL.

CDR3 protein: CASSLEGRVGDTQYF. In DNA, the CDR3 is TGTGCCAGCAGCTTGGAGGGGCGGGTCGGAGATACGCAGTATTTT. This chain uses TRBV5-5 with TRBJ2-3, with D perhaps given as TRBD1 or TRBD2 (5 bases each). The CDR3 is 15 amino acids. The ends were cut back, 0 bases at V and 5 bases at J, with 13 bases in the middle. Germline CDR1 and CDR2: SGHKS and YYEKEE (reference sequence).

The rearrangement links TRBV19 to TRBJ2-1, with 8 positions matching TRBD2. V lost 6 bases to trimming and J lost 8 bases; unmatched junction nucleotides: 9. The CDR3 loop spans 14 amino acids. In germline, CDR1 is LNHDA, CDR2 SQIVND (reference sequence). CDR3 bases: TGTGCCAGTAGAGCCGCGGGGGGCCTCGATGAGCAGTTCTTC. It encodes CASRAAGGLDEQFF.

The J gene is TRBJ2-3, the V gene TRBV7-2; D gene unclear. This CDR3 has 13 residues. V was pared by 5 bases and J by 4 bases, with 10 bases between. The germline V gene encodes CDR1 SGHTA and CDR2 FQGNSA. The CDR3 DNA is TGTGCCAGCAGCCTCATCAACCCAGATACGCAGTATTTT. Protein product: CASSLINPDTQYF.

J is TRBJ2-7 and V is TRBV7-2, with a weak D call TRBD1 (5 bases). Germline values: CDR1 SGHTA, CDR2 FQGNSA. V lost 5 bases and J 6 bases, leaving 11 bases between the germline ends. CDR3 length equals 12 residues. Here the CDR3 reads CASSLRQGEQYF. In DNA, the CDR3 is TGTGCCAGCAGCCTTCGTCAGGGCGAGCAGTACTTC.

The V call is TRBV11-2, the J call TRBJ1-6; 9 nucleotides line up with TRBD1. Germline CDR1 reads SGHAT; CDR2 reads FQNNGV. Germline trimming cut 4 bases from V and 1 base from J; bases unmatched to any gene: 2. The length of the CDR3 is 16 residues. The CDR3 coding sequence is TGTGCCAGCAGCTCCGGACAGGGGTCCTATAATTCACCCCTCCACTTT. Translating gives CASSSGQGSYNSPLHF.

The CDR3 loop reads CASMTSGITGELFF. The CDR3 nucleotides are TGTGCCAGCATGACTAGCGGGATTACCGGGGAGCTGTTTTTT. The chain combines TRBV6-1 with TRBJ2-2; TRBD2 matches at 11 bases. The CDR3 runs 14 residues. The germline V gene has CDR1 MNHNS and CDR2 SASEGT. The J segment lost 5 bases and the V segment lost 7 bases, leaving 3 bases of the junction unmatched.

V and J are TRBV19 and TRBJ1-1; possibly TRBD1 for D (5 bases). Trimming removed 4 bases from V and 6 bases from J, with 12 bases in between. In germline, CDR1 is LNHDA, CDR2 SQIVND (reference sequence). CDR3 length: 13 residues. The CDR3 here is CASSRGYRAEAFF. The DNA for the CDR3 is TGTGCCAGTAGTAGGGGGTATAGGGCTGAAGCTTTCTTT.

V and J are TRBV7-9 and TRBJ2-3; no definite D call. This CDR3 has 16 residues. Germline CDR1 is SEHNR and CDR2 is FQNEAQ (reference sequence). V lost 5 bases to trimming and J lost 0 bases, with 15 bases between them. The CDR3 region is CASSPLPMLSTDTQYF. The CDR3 DNA follows: TGTGCCAGCAGCCCCCTACCCATGCTCAGCACAGATACGCAGTATTTT.

This clone was picked up one time. This rearrangement joins TRBV2 to TRBJ1-5, with a tentative D call TRBD1 (6 bases). The V gene lost 8 bases and the J gene lost 0 bases, with 11 bases spanning the gap. This CDR3 contains 14 residues. Germline V gives CDR1 SNHLY, CDR2 FYNNEI. The CDR3 DNA reads as TGTGCCAGCCGGGGGACATATAGCAATCAGCCCCAGCATTTT. Amino acid sequence: CASRGTYSNQPQHF.

The rearrangement uses TRBV7-9 and TRBJ1-3, with 7 bases fitting TRBD1. Trimming at V came to 5 bases and at J to 0 bases, leaving 10 bases not matched to a gene. Germline V gene lookup returns CDR1 SEHNR and CDR2 FQNEAQ (reference sequence). This CDR3 region has 17 residues. This chain's CDR3 is CASSLRQGFSSGNTIYF. CDR3 sequence (DNA): TGTGCCAGCAGCCTCCGACAGGGTTTCTCCTCTGGAAACACCATATATTTT.

This clone was detected once. V usage is TRBV10-3 and J usage is TRBJ1-4, with D perhaps matching TRBD1 (5 bases). Looked up from germline, CDR1 is ENHRY and CDR2 is SYGVKD. The CDR3 runs to 14 residues. Trimming shortened V by 8 bases and J by 0 bases, and 10 bases separated the two germline ends. As DNA, the CDR3 is TGTGCCATCGGGACGGGGGCAACTAATGAAAAACTGTTTTTT. It translates to CAIGTGATNEKLFF.

The sample holds one count of this clone. The gene calls are TRBV4-2 and TRBJ2-1; 12 bases fit TRBD2. There are 16 residues in the CDR3. The trim removed 1 base at V and 7 bases at J, leaving 5 bases unmatched. CDR1 is LGHNA, CDR2 YNFKEQ, per germline. CDR3 region: CASSQGLAGAENEQFF. The CDR3 DNA reads TGTGCCAGCAGCCAAGGACTAGCGGGAGCAGAAAATGAGCAGTTCTTC.

The chain employs TRBV18 and TRBJ2-7; 13 nucleotides align to TRBD2. V lost 6 bases, J lost 6 bases, and 11 bases stayed unmatched. Germline CDR1 KGHSH, CDR2 LQKENI. The CDR3 has 16 residues. The CDR3 bases are TGTGCCAGCTCCAGATCCGGGACTAGCGGGACTGGCGAGCAGTACTTC. Translated: CASSRSGTSGTGEQYF.

This clone was observed a single time. The chain has TRBV19 and TRBJ2-3; D is perhaps TRBD2 (6 bases). Germline CDR1 and CDR2: LNHDA and SQIVND (reference sequence). CDR3 size: 15 residues. Trimming pared 3 bases from V and 1 base from J, leaving 11 bases between. CDR3 in DNA: TGTGCCAGTAGTATGGGTAGCGGAGGCACAGATACGCAGTATTTT. Its translation is CASSMGSGGTDTQYF.

V and J are TRBV30 and TRBJ1-4; D is ambiguous. V lost 5 bases and J 4 bases, leaving 14 bases between the germline ends. Germline CDR1 is GTSNPN and CDR2 is SVGIG (reference sequence). The CDR3 runs to 14 residues. CDR3 sequence: CAWLVGSLNEKLFF. CDR3 in DNA: TGTGCCTGGCTCGTCGGGTCCCTTAATGAAAAACTGTTTTTT.

V is TRBV2 and J is TRBJ2-7; D gene ambiguous. V gave up 2 bases and J gave up 1 base, with 12 bases separating them. The CDR3 extends over 15 amino acids. The germline V gene has CDR1 SNHLY and CDR2 FYNNEI. CDR3 sequence reads: CASSERTSRSYEQYF. For the CDR3, the DNA is TGTGCCAGCAGTGAACGGACGAGCAGATCCTACGAGCAGTACTTC.

The chain combines TRBV23-1 with TRBJ2-5; D may match TRBD1 or TRBD2 (6 bases each). The DNA end is a closer match to TRBJ2-7, so the J assignment may be wrong. Being an ORF, TRBV23-1 has a function that is uncertain. This CDR3 region has 16 residues. The CDR3 loop reads CASSRTGAGSNYEQYF. In DNA, the CDR3 is TGCGCCAGCAGTCGCACGGGGGCAGGGTCGAATTACGAGCAGTACTTC.

In its sample, this clone was seen a few times. V usage is TRBV30 and J usage is TRBJ1-1; 9 bases align to TRBD1. CDR1 and CDR2 from the germline V gene are GTSNPN and SVGIG (reference sequence). This CDR3 is built from 15 residues. Germline trimming cut 0 bases from V and 5 bases from J; bases unmatched to any gene: 7. CDR3 bases: TGTGCCTGGAGTGTAGGGGGGACAGGGAAAACTGAAGCTTTCTTT. Its translation is CAWSVGGTGKTEAFF.